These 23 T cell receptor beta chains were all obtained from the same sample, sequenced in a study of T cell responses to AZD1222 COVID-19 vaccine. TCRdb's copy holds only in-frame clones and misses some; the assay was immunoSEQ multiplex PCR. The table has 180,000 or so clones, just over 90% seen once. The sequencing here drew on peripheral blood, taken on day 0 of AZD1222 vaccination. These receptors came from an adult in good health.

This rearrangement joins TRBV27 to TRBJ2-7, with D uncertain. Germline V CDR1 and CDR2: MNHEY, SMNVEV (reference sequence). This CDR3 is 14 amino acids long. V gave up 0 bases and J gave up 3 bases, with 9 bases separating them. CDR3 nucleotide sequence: TGTGCCAGCAGTTTATCGAAACTCGACTACGAGCAGTACTTC. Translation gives CASSLSKLDYEQYF.

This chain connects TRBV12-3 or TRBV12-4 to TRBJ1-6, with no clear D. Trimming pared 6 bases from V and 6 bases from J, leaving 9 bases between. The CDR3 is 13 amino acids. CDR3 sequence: CASSAHPNSPLHF. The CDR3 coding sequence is TGTGCCAGCAGCGCGCACCCTAATTCACCCCTCCACTTT.

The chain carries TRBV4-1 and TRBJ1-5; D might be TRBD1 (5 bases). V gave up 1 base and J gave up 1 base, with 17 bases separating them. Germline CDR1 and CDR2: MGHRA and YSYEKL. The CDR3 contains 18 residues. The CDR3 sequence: CASSQGQGGGMSNQPQHF. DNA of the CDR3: TGCGCCAGCAGCCAAGGGCAGGGTGGAGGGATGAGCAATCAGCCCCAGCATTTT.

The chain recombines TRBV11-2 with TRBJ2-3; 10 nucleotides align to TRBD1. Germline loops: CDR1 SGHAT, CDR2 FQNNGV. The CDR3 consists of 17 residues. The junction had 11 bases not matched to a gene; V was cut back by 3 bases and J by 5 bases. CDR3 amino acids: CASSLARQGARIDTQYF. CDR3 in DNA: TGTGCCAGCAGCTTGGCCAGACAGGGGGCAAGGATAGATACGCAGTATTTT.

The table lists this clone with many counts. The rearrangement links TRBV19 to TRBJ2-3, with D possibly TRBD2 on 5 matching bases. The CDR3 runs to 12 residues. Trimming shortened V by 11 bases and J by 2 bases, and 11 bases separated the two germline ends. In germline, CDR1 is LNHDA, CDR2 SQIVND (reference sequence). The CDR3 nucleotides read TGTGCCTGTACCGGGGACACAGATACGCAGTATTTT. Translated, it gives CACTGDTDTQYF.

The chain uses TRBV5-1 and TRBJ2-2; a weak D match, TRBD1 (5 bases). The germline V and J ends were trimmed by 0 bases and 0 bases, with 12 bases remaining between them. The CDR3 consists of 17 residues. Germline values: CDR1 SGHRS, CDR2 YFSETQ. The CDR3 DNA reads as TGCGCCAGCAGCTTGGAAGGGGTGACAGCGAACACCGGGGAGCTGTTTTTT. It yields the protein CASSLEGVTANTGELFF.

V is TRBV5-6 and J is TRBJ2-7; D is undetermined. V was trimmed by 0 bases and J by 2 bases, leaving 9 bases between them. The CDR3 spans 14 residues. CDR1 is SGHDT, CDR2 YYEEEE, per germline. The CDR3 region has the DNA TGTGCCAGCAGCTTGGCCGCCGACCCCTACGAGCAGTACTTC. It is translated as CASSLAADPYEQYF. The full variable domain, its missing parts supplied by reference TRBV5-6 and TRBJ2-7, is DAGVTQSPTHLIKTRGQQVTLRCSPKSGHDTVSWYQQALGQGPQFIFQYYEEEERQRGNFPDRFSGHQFPNYSSELNVNALLLGDSALYLCASSLAADPYEQYFGPGTRLTVT.

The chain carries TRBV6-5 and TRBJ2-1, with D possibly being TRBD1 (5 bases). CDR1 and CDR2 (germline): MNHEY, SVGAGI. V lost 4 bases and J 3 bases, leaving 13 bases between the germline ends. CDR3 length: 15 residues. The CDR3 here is CASSSGHFLYNEQFF. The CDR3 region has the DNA TGTGCCAGCAGTTCTGGACACTTTCTCTACAATGAGCAGTTCTTC.

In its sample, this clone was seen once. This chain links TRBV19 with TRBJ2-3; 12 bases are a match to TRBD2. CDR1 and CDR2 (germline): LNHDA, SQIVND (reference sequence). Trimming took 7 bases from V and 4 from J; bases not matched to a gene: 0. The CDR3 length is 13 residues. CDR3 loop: CASTSGGADTQYF. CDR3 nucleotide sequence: TGTGCCAGTACTAGCGGGGGGGCAGATACGCAGTATTTT.

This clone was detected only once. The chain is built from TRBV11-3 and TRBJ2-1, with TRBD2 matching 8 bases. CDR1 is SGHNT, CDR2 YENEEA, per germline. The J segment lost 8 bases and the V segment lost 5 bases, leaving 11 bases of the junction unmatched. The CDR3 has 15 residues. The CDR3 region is CASSPQGTSGDEQFF. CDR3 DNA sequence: TGTGCCAGCAGCCCACAAGGGACTAGTGGGGATGAGCAGTTCTTC.

DNA of the CDR3: TGTGCCAGCAGCGAGAGAGGGACTAGCGGCATCACAGATACGCAGTATTTT. It is translated as CASSERGTSGITDTQYF. The chain recombines TRBV13 with TRBJ2-3; 11 bases agree with TRBD2. Germline CDR1 PRHDT, CDR2 FYEKMQ (reference sequence). After removal of 5 bases from V and 2 bases from J, the junction contained 9 bases not matched to a gene. The CDR3 length is 17 residues.

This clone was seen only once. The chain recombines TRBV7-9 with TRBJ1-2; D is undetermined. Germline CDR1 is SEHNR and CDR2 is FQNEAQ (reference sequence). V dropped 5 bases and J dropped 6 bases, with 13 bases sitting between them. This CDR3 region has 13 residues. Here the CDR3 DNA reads TGTGCCAGCAGCCCGAAACGGGAGGATGGCTACACCTTC. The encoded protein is CASSPKREDGYTF.

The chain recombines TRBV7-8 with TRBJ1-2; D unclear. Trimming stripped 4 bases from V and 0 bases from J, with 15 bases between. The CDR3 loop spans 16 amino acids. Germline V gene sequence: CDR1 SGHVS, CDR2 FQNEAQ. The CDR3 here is CASSSSSRETNYGYTF. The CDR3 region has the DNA TGTGCCAGCAGCTCGTCCAGTAGGGAAACTAACTATGGCTACACCTTC.

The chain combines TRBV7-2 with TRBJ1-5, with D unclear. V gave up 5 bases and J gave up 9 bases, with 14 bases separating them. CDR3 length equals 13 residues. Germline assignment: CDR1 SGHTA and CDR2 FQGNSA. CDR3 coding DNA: TGTGCCAGCAGCCAAGGGATAATTCGGCCCCAGCATTTT. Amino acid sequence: CASSQGIIRPQHF.

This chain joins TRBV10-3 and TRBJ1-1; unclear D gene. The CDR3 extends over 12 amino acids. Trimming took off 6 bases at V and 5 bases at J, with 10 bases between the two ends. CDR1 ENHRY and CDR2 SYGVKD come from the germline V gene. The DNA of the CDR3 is TGTGCCATCAGGAGGGCGAGTACTGAAGCTTTCTTT. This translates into CAIRRASTEAFF.

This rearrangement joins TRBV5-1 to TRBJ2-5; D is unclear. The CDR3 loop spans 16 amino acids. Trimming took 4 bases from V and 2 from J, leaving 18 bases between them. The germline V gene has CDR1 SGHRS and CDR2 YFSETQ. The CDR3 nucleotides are TGCGCCAGCAGCCGTTCCAAACAAGCTAAGCAAGAGACCCAGTACTTC. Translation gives CASSRSKQAKQETQYF.

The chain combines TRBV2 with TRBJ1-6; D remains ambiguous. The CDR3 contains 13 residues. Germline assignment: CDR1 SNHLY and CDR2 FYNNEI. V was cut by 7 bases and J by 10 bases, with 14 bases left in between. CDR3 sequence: CASTPGFNSPLHF. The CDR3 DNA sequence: TGTGCCAGCACCCCTGGGTTCAACTCACCCCTCCACTTT.

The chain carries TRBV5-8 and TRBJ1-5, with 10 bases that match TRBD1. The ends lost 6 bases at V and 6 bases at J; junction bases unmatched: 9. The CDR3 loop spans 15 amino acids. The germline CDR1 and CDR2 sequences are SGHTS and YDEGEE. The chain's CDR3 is CASTPGQGHPQPQHF. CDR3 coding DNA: TGTGCCAGCACCCCGGGACAGGGGCATCCTCAGCCCCAGCATTTT. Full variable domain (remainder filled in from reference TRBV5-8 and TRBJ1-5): EAGVTQSPTHLIKTRGQQATLRCSPISGHTSVYWYQQALGLGLQFLLWYDEGEERNRGNFPPRFSGRQFPNYSSELNVNALELEDSALYLCASTPGQGHPQPQHFGDGTRLSIL.

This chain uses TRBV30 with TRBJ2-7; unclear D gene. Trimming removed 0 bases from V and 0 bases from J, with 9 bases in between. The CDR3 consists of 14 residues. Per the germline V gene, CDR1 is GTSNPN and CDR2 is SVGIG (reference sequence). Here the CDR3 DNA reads TGTGCCTGGAGTGTACGGTTGGACTCCTACGAGCAGTACTTC. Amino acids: CAWSVRLDSYEQYF.

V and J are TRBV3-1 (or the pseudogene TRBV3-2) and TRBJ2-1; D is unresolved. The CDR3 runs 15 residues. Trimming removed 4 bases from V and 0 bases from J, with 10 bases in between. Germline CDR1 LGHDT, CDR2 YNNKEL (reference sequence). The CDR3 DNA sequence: TGTGCCAGCAGCCCCCCTGGGCTCTCCTACAATGAGCAGTTCTTC. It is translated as CASSPPGLSYNEQFF.

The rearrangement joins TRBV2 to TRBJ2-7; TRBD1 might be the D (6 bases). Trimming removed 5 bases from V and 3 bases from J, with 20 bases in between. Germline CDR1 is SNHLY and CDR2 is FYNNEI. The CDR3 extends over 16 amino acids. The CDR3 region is CASSTTPGQADYEQYF. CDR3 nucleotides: TGTGCCAGCAGTACTACCCCGGGACAAGCTGACTACGAGCAGTACTTC.

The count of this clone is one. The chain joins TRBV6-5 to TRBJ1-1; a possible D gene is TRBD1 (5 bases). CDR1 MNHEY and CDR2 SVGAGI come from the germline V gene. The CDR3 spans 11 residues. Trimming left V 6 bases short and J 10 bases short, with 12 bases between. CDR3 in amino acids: CASRAQGPAFF. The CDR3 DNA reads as TGTGCCAGCAGAGCCCAGGGACCAGCTTTCTTT.

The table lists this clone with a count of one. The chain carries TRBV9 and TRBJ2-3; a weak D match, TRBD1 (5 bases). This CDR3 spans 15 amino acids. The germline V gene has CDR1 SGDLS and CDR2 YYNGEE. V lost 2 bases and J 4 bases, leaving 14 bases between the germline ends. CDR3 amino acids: CASSVDPRVADTQYF. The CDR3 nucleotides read TGTGCCAGCAGCGTGGACCCCAGGGTGGCAGATACGCAGTATTTT.